Listed below are T cell receptor beta chains from one sample, sequenced in a study of CD8 T cells in Susac syndrome. TCRdb re-called the immunoSEQ multiplex PCR reads through MiXCR, storing one row per CDR3 protein. The sample holds some 150,000 distinct CDR3 sequences; around 95% are singletons and the top ten take 0.13% to 0.15%. The sequenced sample consisted of CD4+ T cells from PBMCs. These receptors originate from a human donor with Susac syndrome. CDR3s include the opening cysteine and the closing phenylalanine or tryptophan. A D gene is named only where the DNA matches it firmly. Part of the rows lack a size; the others show once, few, many or a class for expanded clones.

clone size,D gene,J gene,V gene,CDR3 DNA,CDR3 protein
once,TRBD1,TRBJ2-7,TRBV25-1,TGTGCCAGCAGATCAGGGGGCTCCTACGAGCAGTACTTC,CASRSGGSYEQYF
NA,NA,TRBJ2-3,TRBV3-1,TGTGCCAGCAGCCAAGAAGGGCGTTCCCTAGCGACAGATACGCAGTATTTT,CASSQEGRSLATDTQYF
NA,NA,TRBJ1-1,TRBV30,TGTGCCTGGATATCGGGTATCGGGCGCCTTCGGAACACTGAAGCTTTCTTT,CAWISGIGRLRNTEAFF
NA,NA,TRBJ1-2,TRBV5-1,TGCGCCAGCAGCTTGTCTCAGAACTATGGCTACACCTTC,CASSLSQNYGYTF
NA,TRBD2,TRBJ2-5,TRBV5-4,TGTGCCAGCAGCTCGCCTAGCGGGAGTGAGACCCAGTACTTC,CASSSPSGSETQYF
NA,NA,TRBJ1-2,TRBV5-6,TGTGCCAGCAGCTTGTACGGGTCCCATGGCTACACCTTC,CASSLYGSHGYTF
once,TRBD1,TRBJ2-1,TRBV19,TGTGCCAGTAGTCTTACCGGGACAGCCAACTACAATGAGCAGTTCTTC,CASSLTGTANYNEQFF
NA,TRBD1,TRBJ1-6,TRBV12-3/TRBV12-4,TGTGCCAGCAGTTTCCAGGGGGCTTGTTCACCCCTCCACTTT,CASSFQGACSPLHF
NA,TRBD1,TRBJ1-4,TRBV12-3/TRBV12-4,TGTGCCAGCAGTTTACGGACAGGGTCCGGAAAACTGTTTTTT,CASSLRTGSGKLFF
NA,NA,TRBJ2-1,TRBV30,TGCGCCGGGGAGGCAACCTACAATGAGCAGTTCTTC,CAGEATYNEQFF
NA,TRBD1,TRBJ1-4,TRBV2,TGTGCCAGCAGTGAAGGGGACAGTAATGAAAAACTGTTTTTT,CASSEGDSNEKLFF
NA,TRBD1,TRBJ1-1,TRBV12-3/TRBV12-4,TGTGCCAGCAGTTTAAGGGGGCTTGAAGCTTTCTTT,CASSLRGLEAFF
NA,TRBD1,TRBJ2-5,TRBV9,TGTGCCAGCAGCGTGGACAGGGGCACAGAGACCCAGTACTTC,CASSVDRGTETQYF
NA,TRBD1,TRBJ2-5,TRBV7-3,TGTGCCAGCAGCCTGGGACAGGGAGAAGGGACCCAGTACTTC,CASSLGQGEGTQYF
NA,TRBD1,TRBJ2-5,TRBV15,TGTGCCACCAGCAGAGGGGGACAGGGGAGAGAGACCCAGTACTTC,CATSRGGQGRETQYF
NA,TRBD2,TRBJ2-3,TRBV20-1,TGCAGTGCTAGAGATCAGGCAGCGGGGGGCAGCACAGATACGCAGTATTTT,CSARDQAAGGSTDTQYF
NA,TRBD2,TRBJ2-3,TRBV20-1,TGCAGTGCTTGGCTAAGCGGGGGGCCAAACACAGATACGCAGTATTTT,CSAWLSGGPNTDTQYF
NA,TRBD1,TRBJ2-3,TRBV7-2,TGTGCCAGCAGCCCTGGACAGGGCCAGGCTAGCACAGATACGCAGTATTTT,CASSPGQGQASTDTQYF
NA,NA,TRBJ1-5,TRBV12-3/TRBV12-4,TGTGCCAGCAGGGACACAGGGAATCAGCCCCAGCATTTT,CASRDTGNQPQHF
NA,TRBD1,TRBJ1-1,TRBV7-9,TGTGCCAGCAGCCTCAAACAGGGGGGCGGCACTGAAGCTTTCTTT,CASSLKQGGGTEAFF
NA,NA,TRBJ2-2,TRBV5-1,TGCGCCAGCAGCCCATGGGAACAACCGAACACCGGGGAGCTGTTTTTT,CASSPWEQPNTGELFF
few,NA,TRBJ2-2,TRBV7-2,TGTGCCAGCAGCTTAGGGGCTGGGACTCACGGGGAGCTGTTTTTT,CASSLGAGTHGELFF
NA,NA,TRBJ1-3,TRBV12-3/TRBV12-4,TGTGCCAGCAGCCTTCGGGTAGGAAACACCATATATTTT,CASSLRVGNTIYF
NA,NA,TRBJ2-5,TRBV7-9,TGTGCCAGCAGCTTAGCAGCAGGGGCCCAAGAGACCCAGTACTTC,CASSLAAGAQETQYF
NA,NA,TRBJ2-7,TRBV9,TGTGCCAGCAGCAAGGTAGAATCCGAGCAGTACTTC,CASSKVESEQYF
NA,NA,TRBJ2-7,TRBV14,TGTGCCAGCAGCCCCCGACAGTCCCACGAGCAGTACTTC,CASSPRQSHEQYF
once,TRBD1,TRBJ2-7,TRBV10-3,TGTGCCACGAACAGGGGCTACGAGCAGTACTTC,CATNRGYEQYF
NA,TRBD1,TRBJ1-1,TRBV15,TGTGCCACCAGCAGACGACCCGGGGACAGGGGCTCTTTCTTT,CATSRRPGDRGSFF
NA,NA,TRBJ1-2,TRBV6-6,TGTGCCAGCAGTCCCTTTGCATCTGGCTACACCTTC,CASSPFASGYTF
NA,TRBD1,TRBJ1-2,TRBV20-1,TGCAGTGCTAGAGATGAGTGGACAGGAGACTATGGCTACACCTTC,CSARDEWTGDYGYTF
NA,NA,TRBJ2-7,TRBV20-1,TGCAGTGCTCGGGCGCGGGACTTCTCCTACGAGCAGTACTTC,CSARARDFSYEQYF
few,TRBD1,TRBJ1-2,TRBV19,TGTGCCAGTAGTATAGGGACAGGGAATAACTATGGCTACACCTTC,CASSIGTGNNYGYTF
NA,NA,TRBJ2-5,TRBV20-1,TGCAGTGCCCCCCGAGCGGGCGACAAAGAGACCCAGTACTTC,CSAPRAGDKETQYF
NA,TRBD1,TRBJ2-4,TRBV20-1,TGCAGTGCTAGGGACTCCGGGACAGGGTTCACCAAAAACATTCAGTACTTC,CSARDSGTGFTKNIQYF
NA,TRBD2,TRBJ2-7,TRBV4-1,TGCGCCAGCAGCATACTAGCGGAGAGCTCCTACGAGCAGTACTTC,CASSILAESSYEQYF
NA,NA,TRBJ2-3,TRBV19,TGTGCCAGTAGTTGGGGCAGGGTCTATGCAGATACGCAGTATTTT,CASSWGRVYADTQYF
NA,NA,TRBJ1-2,TRBV12-2,TGTGCAAGTCGCACGGGACAGGGGCCCTATGGCTACACCTTC,CASRTGQGPYGYTF
NA,NA,TRBJ1-5,TRBV28,TGTGCCAGCAGTTTTCAGGGTCAGCCCCAGCATTTT,CASSFQGQPQHF
NA,NA,TRBJ2-4,TRBV6-5,TGTGCCAGCAGGGCCACAGGGATCACCATTCAGTACTTC,CASRATGITIQYF
NA,NA,TRBJ2-7,TRBV20-1,TGCAGTGCTTCCTCCCTGCGCGAGCAGTACTTC,CSASSLREQYF
NA,NA,TRBJ1-1,TRBV25-1,TGTGCCAGTTGGAGGGACCGAGCTTTCTTT,CASWRDRAFF
NA,NA,TRBJ2-1,TRBV30,TGTGCCTGGAACCCGGGGGAGGACCACAATGAGCAGTTCTTC,CAWNPGEDHNEQFF
NA,NA,TRBJ2-7,TRBV7-9,TGTGCCAGCACCTCCCAAGGGGTGATGAACGAGCAGTACTTC,CASTSQGVMNEQYF
NA,NA,TRBJ1-5,TRBV4-1,TGCGCCAGCAGCCCGTCAGGGCAGGGCAATCAGCCCCAGCATTTT,CASSPSGQGNQPQHF
NA,NA,TRBJ2-1,TRBV30,TGTGCCTGGAGTGAGGGACGCGGTGAGCAGTTCTTC,CAWSEGRGEQFF
NA,NA,TRBJ2-7,TRBV30,TGTGCCTGGAGTCGGGACCGGTCCTACGAGCAGTACTTC,CAWSRDRSYEQYF
NA,TRBD2,TRBJ2-2,TRBV5-4,TGTGCCGGAGGCTCGGCGGGAGGTGGGACCGGGGAGCTGTTTTTT,CAGGSAGGGTGELFF
once,NA,TRBJ2-7,TRBV6-2/TRBV6-3,TGTGCCAGCCGTTTTGCAGCGGAGCAGTACTTC,CASRFAAEQYF
once,NA,TRBJ1-2,TRBV24-1,TGTGCCACCAGTAGCGGGGGGCGGGATGGCTACACCTTC,CATSSGGRDGYTF
NA,NA,TRBJ2-5,TRBV20-1,TGCAGTGCTAGTGTGGCGGTGGAGACCCAGTACTTC,CSASVAVETQYF
NA,NA,TRBJ2-7,TRBV7-9,TGTGCCAGCAGCCTCGACAGAGACCACTACGAGCAGTACTTC,CASSLDRDHYEQYF
NA,NA,TRBJ2-3,TRBV9,TGTGCCAGCAGCGTAGTCGGGGGTGGAGATACGCAGTATTTT,CASSVVGGGDTQYF
NA,NA,TRBJ1-2,TRBV20-1,TGCAGTGCTAGGACAAGAGGGGCGCTATATGGCTACACCTTC,CSARTRGALYGYTF
NA,NA,TRBJ1-1,TRBV30,TGTGCCTGGCGTCGGGTCCCACTCGCAGTGGACACTGAAGCTTTCTTT,CAWRRVPLAVDTEAFF